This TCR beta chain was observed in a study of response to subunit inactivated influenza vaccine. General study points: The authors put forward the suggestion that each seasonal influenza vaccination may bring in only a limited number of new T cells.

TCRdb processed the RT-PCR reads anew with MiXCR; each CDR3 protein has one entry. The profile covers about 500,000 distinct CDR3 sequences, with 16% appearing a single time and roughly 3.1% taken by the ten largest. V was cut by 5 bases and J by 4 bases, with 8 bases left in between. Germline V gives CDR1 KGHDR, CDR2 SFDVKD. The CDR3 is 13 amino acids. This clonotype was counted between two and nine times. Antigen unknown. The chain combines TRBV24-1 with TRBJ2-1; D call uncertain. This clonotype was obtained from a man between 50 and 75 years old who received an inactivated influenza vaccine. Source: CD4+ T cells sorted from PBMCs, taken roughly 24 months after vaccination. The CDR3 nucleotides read TGTGCCACCAGTGGGTTGGGATACAATGAGCAGTTCTTC. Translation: CATSGLGYNEQFF.